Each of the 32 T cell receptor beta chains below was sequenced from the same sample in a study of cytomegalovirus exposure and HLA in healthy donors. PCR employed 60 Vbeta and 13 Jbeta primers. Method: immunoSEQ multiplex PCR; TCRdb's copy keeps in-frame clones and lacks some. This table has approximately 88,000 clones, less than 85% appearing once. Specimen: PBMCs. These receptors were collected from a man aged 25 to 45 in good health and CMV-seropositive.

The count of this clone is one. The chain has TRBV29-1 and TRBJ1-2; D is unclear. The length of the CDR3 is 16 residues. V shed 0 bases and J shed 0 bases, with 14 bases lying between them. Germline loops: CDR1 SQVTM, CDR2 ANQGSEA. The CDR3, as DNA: TGCAGCGTTGAAGATCAGGCCCGATGGTCTAACTATGGCTACACCTTC. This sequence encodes CSVEDQARWSNYGYTF.

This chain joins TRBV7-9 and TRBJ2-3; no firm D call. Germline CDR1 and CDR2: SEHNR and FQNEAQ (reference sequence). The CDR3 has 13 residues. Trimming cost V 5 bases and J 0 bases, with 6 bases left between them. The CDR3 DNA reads TGTGCCAGCAGCATCGGGAGCACAGATACGCAGTATTTT. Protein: CASSIGSTDTQYF.

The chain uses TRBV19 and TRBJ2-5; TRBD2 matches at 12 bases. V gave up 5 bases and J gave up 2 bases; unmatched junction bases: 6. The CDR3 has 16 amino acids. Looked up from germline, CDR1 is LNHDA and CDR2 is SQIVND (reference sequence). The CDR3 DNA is TGTGCCAGTAGTGAAGGACTAGCGGGATTGCAAGAGACCCAGTACTTC. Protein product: CASSEGLAGLQETQYF.

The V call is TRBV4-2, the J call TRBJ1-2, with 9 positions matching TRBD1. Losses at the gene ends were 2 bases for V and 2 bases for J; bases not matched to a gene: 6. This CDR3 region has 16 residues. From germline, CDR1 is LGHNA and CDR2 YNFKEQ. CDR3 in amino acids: CASSQKRGTGNYGYTF. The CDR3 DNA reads TGTGCCAGCAGCCAAAAAAGGGGGACAGGGAACTATGGCTACACCTTC.

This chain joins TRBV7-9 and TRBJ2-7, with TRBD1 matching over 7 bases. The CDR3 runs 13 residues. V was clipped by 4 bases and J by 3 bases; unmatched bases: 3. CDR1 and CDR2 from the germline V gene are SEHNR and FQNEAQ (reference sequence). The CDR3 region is CASSSGQVYEQYV. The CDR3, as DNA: TGTGCCAGCAGCTCCGGACAGGTCTACGAGCAGTACGTC.

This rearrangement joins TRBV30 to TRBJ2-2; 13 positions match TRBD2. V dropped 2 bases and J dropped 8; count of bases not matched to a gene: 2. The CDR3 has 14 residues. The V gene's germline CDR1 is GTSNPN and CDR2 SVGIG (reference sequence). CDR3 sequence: CAWSRGLAGGELFF. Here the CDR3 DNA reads TGTGCCTGGAGTAGGGGACTAGCGGGGGGGGAGCTGTTTTTT. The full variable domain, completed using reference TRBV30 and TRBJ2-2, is SQTIHQWPATLVQPVGSPLSLECTVEGTSNPNLYWYRQAAGRGLQLLFYSVGIGQISSEVPQNLSASRPQDRQFILSSKKLLLSDSGFYLCAWSRGLAGGELFFGEGSRLTVL.

This chain's CDR3 is CSASGMETQYF. Written as DNA, the CDR3 is TGCAGTGCTAGCGGGATGGAGACCCAGTACTTC. The genes are TRBV20-1 and TRBJ2-5; TRBD2 is a possible D gene (5 bases). V lost 3 bases and J 5 bases, leaving 7 bases between the germline ends. CDR1 is DFQATT and CDR2 is SNEGSKA in the germline V gene (reference sequence). This CDR3 contains 11 residues.

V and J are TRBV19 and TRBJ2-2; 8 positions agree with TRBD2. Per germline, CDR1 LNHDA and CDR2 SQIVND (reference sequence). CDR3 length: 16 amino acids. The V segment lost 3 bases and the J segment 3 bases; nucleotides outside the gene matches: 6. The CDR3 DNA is TGTGCCAGTAGTATTGGTCGGGGGGGCTACACCGGGGAGCTGTTTTTT. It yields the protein CASSIGRGGYTGELFF.

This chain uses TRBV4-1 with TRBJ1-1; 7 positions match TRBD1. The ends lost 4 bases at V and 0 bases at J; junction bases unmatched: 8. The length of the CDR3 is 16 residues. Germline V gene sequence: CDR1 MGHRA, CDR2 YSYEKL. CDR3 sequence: CASSPLGQLMNTEAFF. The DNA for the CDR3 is TGCGCCAGCAGCCCCTTGGGACAGCTAATGAACACTGAAGCTTTCTTT.

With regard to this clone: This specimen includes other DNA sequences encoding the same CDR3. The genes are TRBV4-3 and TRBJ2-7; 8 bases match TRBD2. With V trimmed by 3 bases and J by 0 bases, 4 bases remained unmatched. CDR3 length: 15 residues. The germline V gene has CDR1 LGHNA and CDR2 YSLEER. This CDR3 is CASSQGGGSSYEQYF. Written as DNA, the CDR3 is TGCGCCAGCAGCCAGGGCGGGGGGAGCTCCTACGAGCAGTACTTC.

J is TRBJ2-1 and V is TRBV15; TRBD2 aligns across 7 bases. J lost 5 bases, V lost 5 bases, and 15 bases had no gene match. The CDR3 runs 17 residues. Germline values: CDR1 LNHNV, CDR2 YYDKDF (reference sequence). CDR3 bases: TGTGCCACCAGCGGCTCGCCGGGACTAACGGGTAACAATGAGCAGTTCTTC. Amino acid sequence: CATSGSPGLTGNNEQFF.

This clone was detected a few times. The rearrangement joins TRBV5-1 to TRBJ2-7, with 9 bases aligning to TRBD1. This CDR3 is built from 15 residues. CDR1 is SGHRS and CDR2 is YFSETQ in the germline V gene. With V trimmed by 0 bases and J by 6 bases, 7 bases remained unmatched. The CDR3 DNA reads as TGCGCCAGCAGCTTGGCCGGGACAGGGCCGTTCGAGCAGTACTTC. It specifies CASSLAGTGPFEQYF.

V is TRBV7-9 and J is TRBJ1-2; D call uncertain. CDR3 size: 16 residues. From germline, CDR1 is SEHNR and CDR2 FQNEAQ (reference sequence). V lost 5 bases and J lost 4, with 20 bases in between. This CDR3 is CASSPSVGREPYGYTF. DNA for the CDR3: TGTGCCAGCAGCCCGTCGGTTGGACGGGAACCCTATGGCTACACCTTC. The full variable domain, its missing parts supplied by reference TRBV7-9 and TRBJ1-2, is DTGVSQNPRHKITKRGQNVTFRCDPISEHNRLYWYRQTLGQGPEFLTYFQNEAQLEKSRLLSDRFSAERPKGSFSTLEIQRTEQGDSAMYLCASSPSVGREPYGYTFGSGTRLTVV.

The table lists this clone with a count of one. CDR3 residues: CASSLPNQPQHF. The CDR3 DNA reads TGTGCCAGCAGCCTCCCTAATCAGCCCCAGCATTTT. This chain joins TRBV7-2 and TRBJ1-5, with unresolved D. The CDR3 runs 12 residues. V was pared by 5 bases and J by 4 bases, with 6 bases between. The germline CDR1 and CDR2 sequences are SGHTA and FQGNSA.

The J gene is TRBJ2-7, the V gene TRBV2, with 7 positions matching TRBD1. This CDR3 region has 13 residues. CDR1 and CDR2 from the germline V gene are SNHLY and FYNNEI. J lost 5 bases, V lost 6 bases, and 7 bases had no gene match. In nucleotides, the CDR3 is TGTGCCAGCAGCGACGACAGGGTCCACGAGCAGTACGTC. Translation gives CASSDDRVHEQYV.

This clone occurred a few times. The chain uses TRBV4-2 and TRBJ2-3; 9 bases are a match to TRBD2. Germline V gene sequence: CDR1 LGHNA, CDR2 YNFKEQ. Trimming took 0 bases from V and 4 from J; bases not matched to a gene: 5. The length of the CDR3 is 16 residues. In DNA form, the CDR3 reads TGTGCCAGCAGCCAAGATCAAGCGGGGGGCCCAGATACGCAGTATTTT. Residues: CASSQDQAGGPDTQYF.

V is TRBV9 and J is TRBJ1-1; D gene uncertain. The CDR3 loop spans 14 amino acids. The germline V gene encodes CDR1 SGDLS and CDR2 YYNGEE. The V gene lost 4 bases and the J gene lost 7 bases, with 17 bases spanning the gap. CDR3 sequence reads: CASSPGSEHYEAFF. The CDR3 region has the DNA TGTGCCAGCAGCCCCGGGAGCGAACACTATGAAGCTTTCTTT.

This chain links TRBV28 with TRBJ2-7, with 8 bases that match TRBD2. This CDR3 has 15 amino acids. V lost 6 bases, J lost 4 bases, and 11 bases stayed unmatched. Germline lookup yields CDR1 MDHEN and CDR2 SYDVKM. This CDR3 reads CASREGSGSSYEQYF. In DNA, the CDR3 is TGTGCCAGCAGGGAGGGGAGCGGGAGTTCTTACGAGCAGTACTTC.

This CDR3 is CASSMGQQNTEAFF. CDR3 DNA sequence: TGTGCCAGCAGCATGGGACAGCAGAACACTGAAGCTTTCTTT. This chain uses TRBV28 with TRBJ1-1; 7 bases agree with TRBD1. The CDR3 runs to 14 residues. V dropped 6 bases and J dropped 1; count of bases not matched to a gene: 5. Germline V gene lookup returns CDR1 MDHEN and CDR2 SYDVKM.

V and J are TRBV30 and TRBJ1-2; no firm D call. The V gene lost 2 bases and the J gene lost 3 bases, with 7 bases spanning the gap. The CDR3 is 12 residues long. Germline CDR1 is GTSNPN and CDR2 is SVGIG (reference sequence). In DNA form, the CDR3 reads TGTGCCTGGAGTTTAGATTACTATGGCTACACCTTC. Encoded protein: CAWSLDYYGYTF.

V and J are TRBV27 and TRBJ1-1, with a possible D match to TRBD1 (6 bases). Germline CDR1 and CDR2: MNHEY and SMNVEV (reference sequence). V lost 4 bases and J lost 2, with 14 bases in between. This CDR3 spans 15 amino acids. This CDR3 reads CASSWGNRANTEAFF. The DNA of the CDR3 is TGTGCCAGCAGTTGGGGGAACAGGGCTAACACTGAAGCTTTCTTT.

The CDR3 sequence is CASSRTIDRVAGYTF. CDR3 nucleotides: TGTGCCAGCAGCCGTACGATTGACAGGGTAGCTGGCTACACCTTC. The genes are TRBV5-6 and TRBJ1-2; 7 bases are shared with TRBD1. Looked up from germline, CDR1 is SGHDT and CDR2 is YYEEEE. J lost 7 bases, V lost 4 bases, and 13 bases had no gene match. The CDR3 covers 15 residues.

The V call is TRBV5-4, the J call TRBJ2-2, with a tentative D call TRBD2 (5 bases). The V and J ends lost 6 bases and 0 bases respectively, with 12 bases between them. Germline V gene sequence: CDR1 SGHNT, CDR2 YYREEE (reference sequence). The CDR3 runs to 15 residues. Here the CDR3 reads CASTSEAANTGELFF. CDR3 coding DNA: TGTGCCAGCACCTCGGAGGCCGCGAACACCGGGGAGCTGTTTTTT.

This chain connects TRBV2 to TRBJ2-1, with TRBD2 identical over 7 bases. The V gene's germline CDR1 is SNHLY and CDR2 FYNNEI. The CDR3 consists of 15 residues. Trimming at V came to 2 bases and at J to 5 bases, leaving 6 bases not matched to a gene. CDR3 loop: CASSEMWEGNNEQFF. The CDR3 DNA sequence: TGTGCCAGCAGTGAAATGTGGGAGGGGAACAATGAGCAGTTCTTC.

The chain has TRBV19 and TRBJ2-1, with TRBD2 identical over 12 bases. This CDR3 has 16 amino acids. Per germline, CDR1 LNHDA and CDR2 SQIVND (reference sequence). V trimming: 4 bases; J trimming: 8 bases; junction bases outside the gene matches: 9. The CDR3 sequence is CASSTPRASGRDEQFF. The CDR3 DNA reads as TGTGCCAGTAGTACCCCTAGGGCTAGCGGGAGGGATGAGCAGTTCTTC.

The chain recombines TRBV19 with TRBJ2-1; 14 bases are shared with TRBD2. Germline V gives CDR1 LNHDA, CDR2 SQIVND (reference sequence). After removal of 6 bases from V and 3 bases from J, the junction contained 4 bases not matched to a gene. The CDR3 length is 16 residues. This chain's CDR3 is CASRDGTSGSYNEQFF. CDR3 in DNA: TGTGCCAGTAGGGACGGGACTAGCGGGAGCTACAATGAGCAGTTCTTC.

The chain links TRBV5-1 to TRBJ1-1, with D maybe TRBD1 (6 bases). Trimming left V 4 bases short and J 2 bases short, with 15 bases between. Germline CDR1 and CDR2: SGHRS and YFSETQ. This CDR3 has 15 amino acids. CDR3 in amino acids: CASSMGGGRNTEAFF. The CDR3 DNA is TGCGCCAGCAGCATGGGAGGGGGTAGAAACACTGAAGCTTTCTTT.

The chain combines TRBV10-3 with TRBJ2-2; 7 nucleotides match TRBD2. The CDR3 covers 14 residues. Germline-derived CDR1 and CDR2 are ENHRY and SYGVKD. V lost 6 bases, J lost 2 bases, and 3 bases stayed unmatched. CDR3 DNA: TGTGCCATCAGATCGGGACTAAACACCGGGGAGCTGTTTTTT. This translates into CAIRSGLNTGELFF.

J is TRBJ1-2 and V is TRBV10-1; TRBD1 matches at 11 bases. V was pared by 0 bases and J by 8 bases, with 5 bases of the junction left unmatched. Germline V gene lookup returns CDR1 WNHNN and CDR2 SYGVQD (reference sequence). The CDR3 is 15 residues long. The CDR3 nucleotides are TGCGCCAGCAGTGAGTCGGACAGGGGGCTCTGGGGCTACACCTTC. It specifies CASSESDRGLWGYTF.

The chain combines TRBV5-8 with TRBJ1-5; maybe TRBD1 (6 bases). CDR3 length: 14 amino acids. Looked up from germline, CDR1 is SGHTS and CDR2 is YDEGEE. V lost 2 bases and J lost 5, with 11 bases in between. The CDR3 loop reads CASSFRGWDQPQHF. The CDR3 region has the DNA TGTGCCAGCAGCTTCAGGGGATGGGATCAGCCCCAGCATTTT.

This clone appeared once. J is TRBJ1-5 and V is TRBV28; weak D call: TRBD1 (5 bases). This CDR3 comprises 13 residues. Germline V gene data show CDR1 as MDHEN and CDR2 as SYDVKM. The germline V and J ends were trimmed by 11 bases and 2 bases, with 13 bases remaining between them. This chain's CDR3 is CAARKTGNQPQHF. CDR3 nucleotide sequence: TGTGCCGCTCGTAAGACAGGCAATCAGCCCCAGCATTTT.

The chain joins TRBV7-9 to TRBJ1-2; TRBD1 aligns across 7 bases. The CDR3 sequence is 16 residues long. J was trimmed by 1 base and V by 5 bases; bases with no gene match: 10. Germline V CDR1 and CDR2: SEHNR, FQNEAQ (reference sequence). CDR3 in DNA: TGTGCCAGCAGCCAGAGCCGACAGGGTTTTAACTATGGCTACACCTTC. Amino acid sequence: CASSQSRQGFNYGYTF.